This passage covers 10 T cell receptor beta chains from one sample sequenced in a study of T cell responses to AZD1222 COVID-19 vaccine. The data were produced by immunoSEQ multiplex PCR, yet TCRdb's version contains in-frame clones alone and is incomplete. The table records roughly 100,000 clones, about 89% of them present only once. The starting material was peripheral blood, obtained 28 days after the second dose of the MenACWY control vaccine. The receptor source for this set is an adult who received the MenACWY meningococcal vaccine as a control.

The gene calls are TRBV9 and TRBJ2-1, with unresolved D. Germline V gene sequence: CDR1 SGDLS, CDR2 YYNGEE. V lost 0 bases, J lost 6 bases, and 16 bases lay in between. There are 16 residues in the CDR3. The CDR3 sequence: CASSVVGERPSNEQFF. Written as DNA, the CDR3 is TGTGCCAGCAGCGTAGTTGGGGAAAGGCCTTCCAATGAGCAGTTCTTC.

The CDR3 protein is CASSFYYSDEQFF. In DNA form, the CDR3 reads TGTGCCAGCAGCTTTTACTACAGTGATGAGCAGTTCTTC. The chain combines TRBV5-6 with TRBJ2-1; D unclear. There are 13 residues in the CDR3. The V end was cut by 2 bases, the J end by 8 bases, with 11 bases between. CDR1 and CDR2 (germline): SGHDT, YYEEEE.

V is TRBV6-2 or TRBV6-3 and J is TRBJ2-1, with 8 bases identical to TRBD2. The V and J ends lost 5 bases and 0 bases, in that order; junction bases with no gene match: 3. The CDR3 sequence is 15 residues long. The V gene's germline CDR1 is MNHEY and CDR2 SVGEGT. This CDR3 is CASSKTSGSYNEQFF. In DNA, the CDR3 is TGTGCCAGCAGTAAAACTAGCGGCTCCTACAATGAGCAGTTCTTC.

V is TRBV3-1 (or the pseudogene TRBV3-2) and J is TRBJ1-6, with D maybe TRBD1 (5 bases). Germline lookup yields CDR1 LGHDT and CDR2 YNNKEL (reference sequence). The CDR3 has 14 residues. V was pared by 7 bases and J by 0 bases, with 7 bases between. CDR3 nucleotides: TGTGCCAGCAAGGGGAGCTCCTATAATTCACCCCTCCACTTT. Translating it yields CASKGSSYNSPLHF.

In the case of this clone: This CDR3 is also generated by other DNA sequences in the sample. The chain combines TRBV5-1 with TRBJ1-1; D gene uncertain. CDR1 and CDR2 (germline): SGHRS, YFSETQ. This CDR3 has 13 amino acids. V lost 1 base, J lost 0 bases, and 4 bases lay in between. The CDR3 bases are TGCGCCAGCAGCTTGTTATTGAACACTGAAGCTTTCTTT. Protein product: CASSLLLNTEAFF.

The chain is built from TRBV6-2 or TRBV6-3 and TRBJ2-7, with D possibly matching TRBD1 (6 bases). The CDR3 is 15 residues long. V dropped 5 bases and J dropped 0 bases, with 14 bases sitting between them. Germline V gene lookup returns CDR1 MNHEY and CDR2 SVGEGT. This chain's CDR3 is CASSARQGPSYEQYF. The CDR3 nucleotides are TGTGCCAGCAGTGCTCGGCAGGGGCCCTCCTACGAGCAGTACTTC.

V gene TRBV19 combines with J gene TRBJ2-1, with a weak D call TRBD1 (6 bases). The CDR3 is 13 residues long. V was pared by 3 bases and J by 8 bases, with 11 bases between. Germline V gene data show CDR1 as LNHDA and CDR2 as SQIVND (reference sequence). CDR3 sequence reads: CASSIVRGHEQFF. CDR3 sequence (DNA): TGTGCCAGTAGTATCGTCAGGGGTCATGAGCAGTTCTTC.

This chain connects TRBV12-3 or TRBV12-4 to TRBJ2-7; 7 nucleotides match TRBD2. This CDR3 region has 13 residues. V dropped 3 bases and J dropped 6; count of bases not matched to a gene: 5. Here the CDR3 DNA reads TGTGCCAGCAGTTTGGGGGAGGGCCTCGAGCAGTACTTC. Its protein is CASSLGEGLEQYF.

The V call is TRBV10-3, the J call TRBJ2-5; a weak D match, TRBD2 (5 bases). Germline CDR1 reads ENHRY; CDR2 reads SYGVKD. This CDR3 spans 15 amino acids. V shed 1 base and J shed 1 base, with 10 bases lying between them. CDR3 amino acids: CAISEWGVGQETQYF. CDR3 nucleotides: TGTGCCATCAGTGAGTGGGGAGTGGGCCAAGAGACCCAGTACTTC.

The CDR3 DNA sequence: TGTGCCAGCAGCCAAGGGGCGGGGGGGCGCCTGTACCAAGAGACCCAGTACTTC. This translates into CASSQGAGGRLYQETQYF. The chain carries TRBV14 and TRBJ2-5; 9 bases line up with TRBD2. The germline V gene has CDR1 SGHDN and CDR2 FVKESK. The CDR3 is made up of 18 amino acids. V lost 1 base and J lost 0; bases outside the gene matches: 9.